This T cell receptor beta chain came from a study of blood T cell repertoires in COVID-19. Here immunoSEQ multiplex PCR was the method, and the copy in TCRdb shows in-frame clones only, minus some. This sample has more than 150,000 clones, with roughly 80% found just once. The length of the CDR3 is 17 residues. This sequence was found in a human donor in a cohort sampled during active COVID-19. The rearrangement uses TRBV21-1 and TRBJ2-2; the listed D gene, TRBD1, was not tested against the DNA. TRBV21-1 is a pseudogene segment. The sample was peripheral blood. CDR3 in amino acids: CASSKQGAGPYTGELFF. The DNA of the CDR3 is TGTGCCAGCAGCAAACAGGGGGCCGGACCTTACACCGGGGAGCTGTTTTTT.